This TCR beta chain is from a study of blood T cells in healthy people across ages. Findings and limits, study-wide: Older age coincided with a roughly linear decline in TCR beta diversity per million T cells.

V lost 4 bases, J lost 8 bases, and 11 bases lay in between. The germline gives CDR1 SGHRS, CDR2 YFSETQ. CDR3 length equals 12 residues. Notes on this clonotype: Its antigen is not identified.

Samples each had at least 5.5 micrograms of total RNA extracted. The authors ran a second PCR of roughly 6 to 12 cycles using a sample-barcoded 5' primer and a J-beta primer mix. Every single cDNA molecule received a tag from a template-switch adaptor with 12 random nucleotides. TCRdb redid the calling of the 5' RACE reads with MiXCR, one entry per CDR3 protein. Found here are hundreds of thousands of distinct CDR3 sequences, under 30% of them singletons; the top ten hold around 2.9%. Another study also made use of these data, one on T cells of mothers and their children. That work contributes: Donation came from a few healthy Caucasian mothers together with their six children.

The sequencing sample was made of blood. The TCR was taken from a boy aged 5-17 years in good health. The chain is built from TRBV5-1 and TRBJ2-3; maybe TRBD1 (5 bases). The CDR3 spells CASSPNQGTQYF. The DNA of the CDR3 is TGCGCCAGCAGCCCGAATCAGGGTACGCAGTATTTT.